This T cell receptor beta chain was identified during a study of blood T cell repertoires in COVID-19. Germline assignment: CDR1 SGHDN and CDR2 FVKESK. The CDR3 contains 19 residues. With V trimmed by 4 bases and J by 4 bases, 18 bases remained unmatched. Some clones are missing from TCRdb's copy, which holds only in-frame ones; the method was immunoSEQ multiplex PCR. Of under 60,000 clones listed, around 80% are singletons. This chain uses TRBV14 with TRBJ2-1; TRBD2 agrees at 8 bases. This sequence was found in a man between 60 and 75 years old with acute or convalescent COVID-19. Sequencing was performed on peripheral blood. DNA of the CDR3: TGTGCCAGCAGCCCCCTGTATAACGCGGGGGGTTTCCTTTACAATGAGCAGTTCTTC. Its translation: CASSPLYNAGGFLYNEQFF.